The rows below give T cell receptor beta chains drawn from one sample of a study of Ad26.COV2.S vaccination and SARS-CoV-2 variants. Sequencing was performed with immunoSEQ multiplex PCR; in TCRdb, only in-frame clones are kept and a portion is missing. The sample consists of about 350,000 clones, roughly 90% of them appearing once. Sequenced here: peripheral blood, sampled in a trial of Ad26.COV2.S vaccine versus placebo. The receptors were sampled from a person between 18 and 59 years old who received the Ad26.COV2.S COVID-19 vaccine or a placebo. Both conserved end residues are part of each CDR3. D genes are given only for firm matches. Part of the rows lack a size; the others show once, few, many or a class for expanded clones.

D gene,J gene,clone size,V gene,CDR3 protein,CDR3 DNA
TRBD1,TRBJ2-2,once,TRBV12-5,CASGLAGQGARTGELFF,TGTGCTAGTGGTTTGGCGGGACAGGGGGCGCGTACCGGGGAGCTGTTTTTT
-,TRBJ1-1,-,TRBV27,CASRRAWSRNTEAFF,TGTGCCAGCAGAAGGGCGTGGTCAAGGAACACTGAAGCTTTCTTT
-,TRBJ2-1,-,TRBV5-1,CASSPEGGLYNEQFF,TGCGCCAGCAGCCCGGAGGGCGGTTTATACAATGAGCAGTTCTTC
TRBD1,TRBJ2-1,-,TRBV28,CASSLGGSEYNEQFF,TGTGCCAGCAGCTTAGGGGGCTCGGAATACAATGAGCAGTTCTTC
-,TRBJ2-7,once,TRBV2,CASKQVFSYEQYF,TGTGCCTCTAAACAGGTTTTTTCCTACGAGCAGTACTTC
-,TRBJ2-1,-,TRBV11-2,CASSLVQPQEQFF,TGTGCCAGCAGCTTAGTCCAGCCCCAAGAGCAGTTCTTC
TRBD2,TRBJ2-1,once,TRBV3-1/TRBV3-2,CASSQIAGGDDEQFF,TGTGCCAGCAGCCAAATAGCGGGAGGGGACGATGAGCAGTTCTTC
-,TRBJ1-1,few,TRBV29-1,CSVSFRRDTEAFF,TGCAGCGTTTCTTTCAGACGGGACACTGAAGCTTTCTTT
-,TRBJ2-5,-,TRBV5-5,CASSLDRGKGQETQYF,TGTGCCAGCAGCTTGGATCGGGGTAAGGGGCAAGAGACCCAGTACTTC
-,TRBJ2-7,-,TRBV30,CAWSVGTYYEQYF,TGTGCCTGGAGTGTTGGCACTTACTACGAGCAGTACTTC
TRBD1,TRBJ1-4,-,TRBV4-1,CASSHNSGTDNEKLFF,TGCGCCAGCAGCCACAATTCCGGGACAGATAATGAAAAACTGTTTTTT
-,TRBJ1-3,-,TRBV7-2,CASSLRPEIRGTGNTIYF,TGTGCCAGCAGCCTACGTCCAGAAATCAGGGGAACTGGAAACACCATATATTTT
TRBD1,TRBJ1-1,-,TRBV5-5,CASSLQGVRAFF,TGTGCCAGCAGTTTACAGGGGGTACGGGCTTTCTTT
TRBD2,TRBJ2-1,-,TRBV4-2,CASSQGPSGRADEQFF,TGTGCCAGCAGCCAAGGTCCTAGCGGGAGGGCCGATGAGCAGTTCTTC
-,TRBJ2-1,-,TRBV9,CASSPRLGSNEQFF,TGTGCCAGCAGCCCACGACTAGGGAGCAATGAGCAGTTCTTC
-,TRBJ1-6,-,TRBV7-2,CASSLKEQTPLHF,TGTGCCAGCAGCTTAAAGGAGCAGACACCCCTCCACTTT
-,TRBJ2-1,once,TRBV3-1/TRBV3-2,CASSHLQGNNEQFF,TGTGCCAGCAGCCACTTACAGGGTAACAATGAGCAGTTCTTC
-,TRBJ2-2,-,TRBV12-3/TRBV12-4,CASRELFF,TGTGCCAGCAGAGAGCTGTTTTTT
-,TRBJ2-5,-,TRBV9,CASSVGGKETQYF,TGTGCCAGCAGCGTTGGGGGGAAAGAGACCCAGTACTTC
TRBD1,TRBJ1-2,-,TRBV3-1/TRBV3-2,CASSLWDRAPYGYTF,TGTGCCAGCAGCTTATGGGACAGGGCGCCTTATGGCTACACCTTC
-,TRBJ2-2,-,TRBV12-3/TRBV12-4,CASSPWGGELFF,TGTGCCAGCAGCCCCTGGGGCGGGGAGCTGTTTTTT
-,TRBJ1-1,-,TRBV7-9,CASSVGDTTEAFF,TGTGCCAGCAGCGTGGGGGATACCACTGAAGCTTTCTTT
-,TRBJ2-2,-,TRBV28,CASSLWTENTGELFF,TGTGCCAGCAGTTTGTGGACGGAGAACACCGGGGAGCTGTTTTTT
TRBD1,TRBJ1-6,-,TRBV7-9,CASSSQGAESPLHF,TGTGCCAGCAGCTCACAGGGGGCAGAATCACCCCTCCACTTT
-,TRBJ1-5,-,TRBV10-3,CAISAVGGNQPQHF,TGTGCCATCAGTGCGGTGGGGGGCAATCAGCCCCAGCATTTT
-,TRBJ2-7,-,TRBV3-1/TRBV3-2,CASSQDHWVLGASSYEQYF,TGTGCCAGCAGCCAAGATCATTGGGTTCTGGGGGCAAGCTCCTACGAGCAGTACTTC
TRBD1,TRBJ2-7,-,TRBV6-2/TRBV6-3,CASSGAPGQGIYEQYF,TGTGCCAGCAGTGGAGCACCGGGACAGGGGATCTACGAGCAGTACTTC
-,TRBJ2-7,-,TRBV11-1,CASSSQTSRLRQYF,TGTGCCAGCAGCTCGCAGACCTCGAGGTTAAGGCAGTACTTC
-,TRBJ2-2,-,TRBV27,CASSSRPGVVTGELFF,TGTGCCAGCAGTTCCCGGCCAGGGGTAGTCACCGGGGAGCTGTTTTTT
-,TRBJ1-4,once,TRBV19,CASSITRTTNEKLFF,TGTGCCAGTAGTATAACGAGGACAACTAATGAAAAACTGTTTTTT
-,TRBJ1-6,few,TRBV7-6,CASSSRRQLGNSYNSPLHF,TGTGCCAGCAGCTCTCGCAGACAGTTGGGTAACTCCTATAATTCACCCCTCCACTTT
TRBD2,TRBJ2-1,-,TRBV30,CAWTSGMYNEQFF,TGTGCCTGGACTAGCGGGATGTACAATGAGCAGTTCTTC
TRBD1,TRBJ2-4,-,TRBV7-9,CASSRDRGGRAIQYF,TGTGCCAGCAGCAGGGACAGGGGAGGACGGGCCATTCAGTACTTC
TRBD2,TRBJ2-7,-,TRBV7-9,CASSLGGSEQYF,TGTGCCAGCAGCTTGGGGGGGAGCGAGCAGTACTTC
-,TRBJ1-6,-,TRBV6-1,CASSEGRNSPLHF,TGTGCCAGCAGTGAGGGTAGGAATTCACCCCTCCACTTT
-,TRBJ1-3,-,TRBV7-8,CASSPTQGSGNTIYF,TGTGCCAGCAGTCCGACACAGGGCTCTGGAAACACCATATATTTT
TRBD1,TRBJ1-4,-,TRBV5-1,CASSDQGGRNEKLFF,TGCGCCAGCAGCGATCAGGGGGGCCGCAATGAAAAACTGTTTTTT
TRBD1,TRBJ1-5,-,TRBV5-5,CASSLGQGGNQPQHF,TGTGCCAGCAGCTTAGGACAGGGCGGCAATCAGCCCCAGCATTTT
-,TRBJ1-6,-,TRBV6-2/TRBV6-3,CASSYGNLINSPLHF,TGTGCCAGCAGTTACGGGAATCTCATCAATTCACCCCTCCACTTT
-,TRBJ2-2,few,TRBV7-2,CASSLVGGADTGELFF,TGTGCCAGCAGCTTAGTAGGGGGGGCGGACACCGGGGAGCTGTTTTTT
TRBD1,TRBJ2-7,-,TRBV7-2,CASNDRGYEQYF,TGTGCCAGCAATGACAGGGGCTACGAGCAGTACTTC